This TCR beta chain is from a study of shared clonotypes between healthy human individuals. Those who donated were healthy HIV-negative adults, with no recent acute infections or vaccinations reported. Study-wide findings and caveats: The rarefaction results pointed to incomplete sorted-subset sequencing despite large depth. Among non-shared clonotypes, generation probabilities were lower than among those shared by all four donors. Around 4.9% of naive CD4 clonotypes were shared across a few donors.

Germline CDR1 reads SGHNT; CDR2 reads YENEEA. The V gene lost 5 bases and the J gene lost 5 bases, with 13 bases spanning the gap. The CDR3 contains 13 residues. Comment on this clone: As yet, its antigen is unknown.

Repertoires were generated with immunoSEQ multiplex PCR, while TCRdb's copy carries only in-frame clones and drops some. The sample contains 550,000 to 700,000 clones, more than 70% of which appear only once. The specimen sequenced was memory CD4+ T cells sorted from blood. Subset defined: CD45RA-negative fraction. V is TRBV11-3 and J is TRBJ2-7, with D possibly being TRBD2 (5 bases). The source of this sequence is a woman aged 25 to 45 in good health. The CDR3 nucleotides read TGTGCCAGCAGCCCTCGTAGCGACCACGAGCAGTACTTC. Its protein is CASSPRSDHEQYF. Looking up the rest from reference TRBV11-3 and TRBJ2-7 gives the full variable domain: EAGVVQSPRYKIIEKKQPVAFWCNPISGHNTLYWYLQNLGQGPELLIRYENEEAVDDSQLPKDRFSAERLKGVDSTLKIQPAELGDSAVYLCASSPRSDHEQYFGPGTRLTVT.